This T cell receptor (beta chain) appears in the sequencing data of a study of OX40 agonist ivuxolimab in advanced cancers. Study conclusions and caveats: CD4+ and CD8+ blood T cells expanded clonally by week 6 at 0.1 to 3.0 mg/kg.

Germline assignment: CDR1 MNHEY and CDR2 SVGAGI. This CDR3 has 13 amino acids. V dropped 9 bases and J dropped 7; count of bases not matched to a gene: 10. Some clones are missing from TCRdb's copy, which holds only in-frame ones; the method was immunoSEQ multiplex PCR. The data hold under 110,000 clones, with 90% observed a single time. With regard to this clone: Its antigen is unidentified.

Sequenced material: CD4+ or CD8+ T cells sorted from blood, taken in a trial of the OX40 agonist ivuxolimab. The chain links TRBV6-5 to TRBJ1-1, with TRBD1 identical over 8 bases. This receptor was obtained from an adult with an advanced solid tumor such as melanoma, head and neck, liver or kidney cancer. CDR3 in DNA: TGTGCCAGTCAGGGGCAGGGGGCGCGTGAAGCTTTCTTT. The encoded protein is CASQGQGAREAFF.